This entry concerns a single TCR beta chain. Its antigen remains unknown. The sample is drawn from a study of shared clonotypes between healthy human individuals. Assay: immunoSEQ multiplex PCR; the TCRdb copy retains only in-frame clones and omits some. Found here are a few hundred thousand clones, roughly 72% of them singletons; the top ten hold around 12%. Unsorted samples used tens of millions of PBMCs for genomic DNA. Notes on the study in general: Sequencing depth was predicted to influence how clonotypes are shared among donors.

The clonotype originates from a woman aged 40 to 50 in good health. Some clones in this sample may be carry-over from other donors' samples. The sequenced sample consisted of PBMCs.

This CDR3 reads CASSFHRDRGEAFF. CDR3 in DNA: TGTGCCAGCAGTTTTCACCGGGACAGGGGTGAAGCTTTCTTT. V gene TRBV27 combines with J gene TRBJ1-1; 10 nucleotides match TRBD1. Unmatched junction bases numbered 5, after V lost 3 bases and J lost 7 bases. CDR3 length: 14 residues. Germline CDR1 reads MNHEY; CDR2 reads SMNVEV (reference sequence).